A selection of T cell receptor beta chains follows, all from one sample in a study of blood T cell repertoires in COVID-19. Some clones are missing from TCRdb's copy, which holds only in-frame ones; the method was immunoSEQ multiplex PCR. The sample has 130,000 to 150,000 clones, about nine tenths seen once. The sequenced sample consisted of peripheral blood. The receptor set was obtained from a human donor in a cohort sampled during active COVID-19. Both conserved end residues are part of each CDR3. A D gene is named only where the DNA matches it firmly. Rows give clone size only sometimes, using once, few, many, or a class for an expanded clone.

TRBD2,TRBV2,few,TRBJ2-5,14,TGTGCCAGCAGGCCAGGACTAGCGCGTGAGACCCAGTACTTC,CASRPGLARETQYF
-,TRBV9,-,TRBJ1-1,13,TGTGCCAGCAGCGGCGCCCAAAGCACTGAAGCTTTCTTT,CASSGAQSTEAFF
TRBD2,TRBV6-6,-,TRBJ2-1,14,TGTGCCACCGAACGGGGGGGTTCCTACAATGAGCAGTTCTTC,CATERGGSYNEQFF
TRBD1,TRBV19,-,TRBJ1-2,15,TGTGCCAGTACCAATGTGGGGACAGGGAGCTATGGCTACACCTTC,CASTNVGTGSYGYTF
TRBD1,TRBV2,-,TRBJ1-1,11,TGTGCCAGCATTTACAGGGGGGAAGCTTTCTTT,CASIYRGEAFF
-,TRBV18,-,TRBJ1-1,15,TGTGCCAGCTCACCGCCTACCGGGACATACACTGAAGCTTTCTTT,CASSPPTGTYTEAFF
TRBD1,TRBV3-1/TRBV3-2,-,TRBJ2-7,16,TGTGCCAGCAGCCAAGCCTGGGGACAGGGCTCCTACGAGCAGTACTTC,CASSQAWGQGSYEQYF
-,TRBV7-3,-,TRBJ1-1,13,TGTGCCAGCAGCTTACCCGGGGGTACTGAAGCTTTCTTT,CASSLPGGTEAFF
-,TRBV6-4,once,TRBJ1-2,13,TGTGCCAGCAGAACCACAGGGACGAGTGGCTACACCTTC,CASRTTGTSGYTF
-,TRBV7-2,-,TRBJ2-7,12,TGTGCCAGCAGCGGTCGGCAGCGAGAGCAGTACTTC,CASSGRQREQYF
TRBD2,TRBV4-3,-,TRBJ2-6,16,TGCGCCAGCAGCCAAGAAGCGGGGTCTGGGGCCAACGTCCTGACTTTC,CASSQEAGSGANVLTF
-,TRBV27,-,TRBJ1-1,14,TGTGCCAGCAGTTTATGGGGCAGGTCAGGTGAAGCTTTCTTT,CASSLWGRSGEAFF
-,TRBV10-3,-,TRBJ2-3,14,TGTGCCATCAGTGAGTCGATCACTCCAGGTACGCAGTATTTT,CAISESITPGTQYF
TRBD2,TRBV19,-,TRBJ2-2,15,TGTGCCAGTAGTGGACTAGCGGGGGGGCGCGGGGAGCTGTTTTTT,CASSGLAGGRGELFF
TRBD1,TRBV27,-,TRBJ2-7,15,TGTGCCAGCAGTTTAAAAGGGACAGGGGTCTACGAGCAGTACTTC,CASSLKGTGVYEQYF
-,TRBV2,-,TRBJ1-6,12,TGTGCCAGCAAGAGCGCGGGGTCACCCCTCCACTTT,CASKSAGSPLHF
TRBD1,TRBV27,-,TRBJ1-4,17,TGTGCCAGCAGTCCCAGGACAGGGAAGGCGCATAATGAAAAACTGTTTTTT,CASSPRTGKAHNEKLFF
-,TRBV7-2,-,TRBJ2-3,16,TGTGCCAGCAGCTCACCCCTGGCGCGGGGCACAGATACGCAGTATTTT,CASSSPLARGTDTQYF
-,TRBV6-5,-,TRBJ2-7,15,TGTGCCAGCAGTTACCAGACAGGTGGGATCTACGAGCAGTACTTC,CASSYQTGGIYEQYF
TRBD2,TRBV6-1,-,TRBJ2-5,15,TGTGCCAGCAGTGAACTAGCGGGGGCTCAAGAGACCCAGTACTTC,CASSELAGAQETQYF
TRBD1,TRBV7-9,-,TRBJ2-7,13,TGTGCCAGCACCGGACAGGGTCCCTACGAGCAGTACTTC,CASTGQGPYEQYF
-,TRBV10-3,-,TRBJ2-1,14,TGTGCCATCAGTGAAGGAGGCAGTTACAATGAGCAGTTCTTC,CAISEGGSYNEQFF
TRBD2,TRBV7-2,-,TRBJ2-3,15,TGTGCCAGCAGCGGACTAGCGGGGGGCACAGATACGCAGTATTTT,CASSGLAGGTDTQYF
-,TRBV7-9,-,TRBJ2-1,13,TGTGCCAGCAGGTCCGCTATCCATAATGAGCAGTTCTTC,CASRSAIHNEQFF
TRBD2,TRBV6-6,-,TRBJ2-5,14,TGTGCCAGCGTCAGCGGGGGGGGGCAAGAGACCCAGTACTTC,CASVSGGGQETQYF
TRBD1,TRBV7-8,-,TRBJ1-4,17,TGTGCCAGCAGCTCAAGTCCTAGGGCGACAGGGGGTAGGGATCTGTTTTTT,CASSSSPRATGGRDLFF
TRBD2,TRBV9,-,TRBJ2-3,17,TGTGCCAGCAGCCTACAACCGGGGGGGCTAGTTGCAGATACGCAGTATTTT,CASSLQPGGLVADTQYF
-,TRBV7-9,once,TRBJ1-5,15,TGTGCCAGCAGCTTAATAAGGGGCGGGGATCAGCCCCAGCATTTT,CASSLIRGGDQPQHF
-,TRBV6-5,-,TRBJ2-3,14,TGTGCCAGCACCCGGGACTCTCGCACAGATACGCAGTATTTT,CASTRDSRTDTQYF
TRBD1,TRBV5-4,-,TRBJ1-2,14,TGTGCCAGCAGCTTGCCTGGACAGGGAGGTGGCTACACCTTC,CASSLPGQGGGYTF
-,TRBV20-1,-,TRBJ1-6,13,TGCAGTGCTAGTGGCAGGGGCAATTCACCCCTCCACTTT,CSASGRGNSPLHF
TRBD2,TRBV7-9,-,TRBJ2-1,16,TGTGCCAGCAGCTCACCGGGAGCGGGGGTCTACAATGAGCAGTTCTTC,CASSSPGAGVYNEQFF
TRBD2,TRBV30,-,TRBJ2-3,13,TGTGCCTGTAGCGGGGGGGCTGGAGATACGCAGTATTTT,CACSGGAGDTQYF
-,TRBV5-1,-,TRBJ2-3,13,TGCGCCAGCAGCATTCAGAGCACAGATACGCAGTATTTT,CASSIQSTDTQYF
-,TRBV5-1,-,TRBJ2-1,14,TGCGCCAGCAGTTTTGACCCAGGGTTCGGTGGGCAGTTCTTC,CASSFDPGFGGQFF
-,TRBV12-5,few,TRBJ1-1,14,TGTGCTAGTGCCCTGGACAGCATGAACACTGAAGCTTTCTTT,CASALDSMNTEAFF
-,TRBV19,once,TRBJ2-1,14,TGTGCCAGTAGTGTGGGTGGGGGCCACAATGAGCAGTTCTTC,CASSVGGGHNEQFF
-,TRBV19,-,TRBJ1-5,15,TGTGCCAGTAGTCACAACCGGGGTATAAATCAGCCCCAGCATTTT,CASSHNRGINQPQHF
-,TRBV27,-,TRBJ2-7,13,TGTGCCAGCAGTTTGGGTCGGGCCTACGAGCAGTACTTC,CASSLGRAYEQYF
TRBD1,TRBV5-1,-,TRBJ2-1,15,TGCGCCAGCAGCCTCACTGGGACAGGGGGCCATGAGCAGTTCTTC,CASSLTGTGGHEQFF
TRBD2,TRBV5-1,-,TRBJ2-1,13,TGCGCCAGCAGAGCGGGGTCCTACAATGAGCAGTTCTTC,CASRAGSYNEQFF
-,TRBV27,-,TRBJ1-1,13,TGTGCCAGCAGTTTTGCAGAGAACACTGAAGCTTTCTTT,CASSFAENTEAFF
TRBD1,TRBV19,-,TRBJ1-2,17,TGTGCCAGTAGTAGGGGACAGGGCCTCATTCCTAACTATGGCTACACCTTC,CASSRGQGLIPNYGYTF
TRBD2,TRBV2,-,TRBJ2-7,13,TGTGCCACCATACTAGCGGGAGCCTACGAGCAGTACTTC,CATILAGAYEQYF
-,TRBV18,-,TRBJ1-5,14,TGTGCCAGCTCAGACACTCCGAAAGATCAGCCCCAGCATTTT,CASSDTPKDQPQHF
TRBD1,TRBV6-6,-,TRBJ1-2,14,TGTGCCAGCAGCGCCTTCACAGGGGACTATGGCTACACCTTC,CASSAFTGDYGYTF
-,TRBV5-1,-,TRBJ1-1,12,TGCGCCAGCGGCGACTCCGGCACTGAAGCTTTCTTT,CASGDSGTEAFF
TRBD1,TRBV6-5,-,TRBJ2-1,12,TGTGCCAGCAGTCGACAGGGAAATGAGCAGTTCTTC,CASSRQGNEQFF
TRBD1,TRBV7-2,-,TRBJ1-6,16,TGTGCCAGCAGCTTTCCAGGGGGCAGAAGTAATTCACCCCTCCACTTT,CASSFPGGRSNSPLHF
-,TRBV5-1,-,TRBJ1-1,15,TGCGCCAGCAGCCCCCATAATGAGGTGAGCACTGAAGCTTTCTTT,CASSPHNEVSTEAFF
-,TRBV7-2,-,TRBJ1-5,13,TGTGCCTCACAGGAAACCGTCAATCAGCCCCAGCATTTT,CASQETVNQPQHF
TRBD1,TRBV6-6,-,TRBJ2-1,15,TGTGCCAGCAGTTCACCGGGACAGGGGATACTTGAGCAGTTCTTC,CASSSPGQGILEQFF
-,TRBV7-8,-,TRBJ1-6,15,TGTGCCAGCAGCTTACAGGGCCCCTATAATTCACCCCTCCACTTT,CASSLQGPYNSPLHF
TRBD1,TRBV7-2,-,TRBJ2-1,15,TGTGCCAGCAGCTACGACAGGGGGCATTTTGATGAGCAGTTCTTC,CASSYDRGHFDEQFF
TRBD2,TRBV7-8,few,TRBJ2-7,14,TGTGCCAGCAGCCGAGGCGGGGGGCCCTACGAGCAGTACTTC,CASSRGGGPYEQYF
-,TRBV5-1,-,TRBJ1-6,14,TGCGCCAGCAGCCCAGGACAGATCAATTCACCCCTCCACTTT,CASSPGQINSPLHF
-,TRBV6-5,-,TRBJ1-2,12,TGTGCCAGCCGTTTAAGGGGCTATGGCTACACCTTC,CASRLRGYGYTF